One and the same sample provided the 9 T cell receptor beta chains below, sequenced in a study of blood T cell repertoires in COVID-19. Profiling relied on immunoSEQ multiplex PCR, and the TCRdb table lists in-frame clones only, not all of them. The sample lists tens of thousands of clones, 78% occurring once. Sequencing was done on a sample of peripheral blood. The receptors shown here come from a man between 65 and 80 years old with COVID-19, enrolled during active disease.

The table lists this clone with a count of one. The rearrangement uses TRBV28 and TRBJ1-3, with 7 bases lining up with TRBD1. Germline loops: CDR1 MDHEN, CDR2 SYDVKM. After removal of 5 bases from V and 2 bases from J, the junction contained 6 bases not matched to a gene. This CDR3 has 15 amino acids. The CDR3 sequence is CASSLPQGAGNTIYF. CDR3 sequence (DNA): TGTGCCAGCAGTCTACCCCAGGGGGCTGGAAACACCATATATTTT.

This clone has a handful of counts. The chain is built from TRBV7-2 and TRBJ2-1; D is unclear. Germline-derived CDR1 and CDR2 are SGHTA and FQGNSA. The CDR3 is 13 residues long. V lost 1 base to trimming and J lost 6 bases, with 7 bases between them. CDR3 protein: CASSLGSLNEQFF. Here the CDR3 DNA reads TGTGCCAGCAGCTTAGGTTCCCTCAATGAGCAGTTCTTC.

V is TRBV5-6 and J is TRBJ2-5; 9 bases line up with TRBD1. Germline-derived CDR1 and CDR2 are SGHDT and YYEEEE. After removal of 2 bases from V and 2 bases from J, the junction contained 1 base not matched to a gene. The CDR3 is 14 amino acids. CDR3 coding DNA: TGTGCCAGCAGCTTCGACAGGGGGCAAGAGACCCAGTACTTC. Its translation is CASSFDRGQETQYF.

V and J are TRBV28 and TRBJ1-2; a possible D gene is TRBD1 (5 bases). CDR3 length: 15 residues. The germline CDR1 and CDR2 sequences are MDHEN and SYDVKM. Between the trimmed V and J ends, which lost 1 base and 6 bases, there was a span of 15 bases. The CDR3 bases are TGTGCCAGCAGTTTATCCCCCCAGGGCGGAGATGGCTACACCTTC. It codes for CASSLSPQGGDGYTF.

The J gene is TRBJ2-6, the V gene TRBV6-4; D is unresolved. Germline V gives CDR1 MRHNA, CDR2 SNTAGT. This CDR3 has 14 amino acids. The ends were cut back, 8 bases at V and 2 bases at J, with 10 bases in the middle. The DNA for the CDR3 is TGTGCCAGCTCCCCCGGTCCTGGGGCCAACGTCCTGACTTTC. It translates to CASSPGPGANVLTF.

The rearrangement uses TRBV5-1 and TRBJ2-1; tentatively, D is TRBD1 (5 bases). The CDR3 runs 15 residues. The germline V and J ends were trimmed by 0 bases and 4 bases, with 11 bases remaining between them. Per the germline V gene, CDR1 is SGHRS and CDR2 is YFSETQ. CDR3 sequence reads: CASSLDWGSYNEQFF. The DNA for the CDR3 is TGCGCCAGCAGCTTGGATTGGGGCAGTTACAATGAGCAGTTCTTC.

This clone appeared once. J is TRBJ2-3 and V is TRBV10-1; tentatively, D is TRBD1 (5 bases). The CDR3 loop spans 15 amino acids. The germline CDR1 and CDR2 sequences are WNHNN and SYGVQD (reference sequence). The V end was cut by 5 bases, the J end by 4 bases, with 16 bases between. DNA for the CDR3: TGCGCCAGCAGTTCCGGACAAGGGTATGCAGATACGCAGTATTTT. As protein: CASSSGQGYADTQYF.

This chain connects TRBV6-1 to TRBJ2-7, with TRBD2 matching 7 bases. Unmatched junction bases numbered 5, after V lost 6 bases and J lost 3 bases. This CDR3 comprises 13 residues. Per the germline V gene, CDR1 is MNHNS and CDR2 is SASEGT. The CDR3 sequence is CASRPGGGYEQYF. Here the CDR3 DNA reads TGTGCCAGCAGGCCGGGAGGAGGCTACGAGCAGTACTTC.

V usage is TRBV7-9 and J usage is TRBJ1-2; 8 bases map to TRBD1. The CDR3 is 14 residues long. Germline CDR1 is SEHNR and CDR2 is FQNEAQ (reference sequence). With V trimmed by 4 bases and J by 8 bases, 9 bases remained unmatched. This chain's CDR3 is CASSSPDRASGYTF. The CDR3 coding sequence is TGTGCCAGCAGCTCCCCGGACAGGGCGAGCGGCTACACCTTC.